The clone carrying this TCR beta chain was counted at least ten times. Antigen specificity is unknown. One entry per CDR3 protein results from TCRdb running MiXCR on the 5' RACE reads. The sample has about 230,000 distinct CDR3 sequences, approximately 8% seen once. This sample stems from a study of CD8 T cells in ankylosing spondylitis. Study observations and caveats: What appeared characteristic of ankylosing spondylitis blood was a TCR beta motif of about eight highly homologous variants. Reported data indicate significant enrichment of disease-linked clones within matched ankylosing spondylitis synovial fluid. Disease-linked clones were found to be CD8+ and relatively rare in peripheral blood.

Trimming cost V 1 base and J 2 bases; bases outside gene matches: 4. This CDR3 region has 15 residues. CDR1 SEHNR and CDR2 FQNEAQ come from the germline V gene (reference sequence). The receptor's source is a female donor with ankylosing spondylitis or in good health (not recorded which). Sequenced material: blood, either unsorted or a sorted T cell fraction (not recorded which). The chain joins TRBV7-9 to TRBJ2-5; 7 bases map to TRBD1. The CDR3 coding sequence is TGTGCCAGCAGCTTAGAGGGGACAGTTCAAGAGACCCAGTACTTC. This translates into CASSLEGTVQETQYF.